This TCR beta chain is from a study of blood T cell repertoires in COVID-19. Study as a whole: Sample material is recorded as cDNA or gDNA derived from T cells, B-cell-depleted T cells, or PBMCs.

Trimming took off 2 bases at V and 4 bases at J, with 12 bases between the two ends. The germline CDR1 and CDR2 sequences are MNHNS and SASEGT. CDR3 length: 15 residues. Methods used by the authors: Quantification of nucleated cells was approximated via reference gene primer amplification. Measured with immunoSEQ multiplex PCR; TCRdb has only the in-frame clones, and not every one. V, J and clone size were drawn from that table, and D and trimming were deduced from the DNA. Here the sample spans 77,000 or so clones, 83% being singletons. Sample: peripheral blood. The V call is TRBV6-1, the J call TRBJ1-5; the D is unclear. The source is a woman aged 55-70 years with acute or convalescent COVID-19. Here the CDR3 DNA reads TGTGCCAGCAGTGAATATGAGGGAGGGAATCAGCCCCAGCATTTT. As protein: CASSEYEGGNQPQHF.